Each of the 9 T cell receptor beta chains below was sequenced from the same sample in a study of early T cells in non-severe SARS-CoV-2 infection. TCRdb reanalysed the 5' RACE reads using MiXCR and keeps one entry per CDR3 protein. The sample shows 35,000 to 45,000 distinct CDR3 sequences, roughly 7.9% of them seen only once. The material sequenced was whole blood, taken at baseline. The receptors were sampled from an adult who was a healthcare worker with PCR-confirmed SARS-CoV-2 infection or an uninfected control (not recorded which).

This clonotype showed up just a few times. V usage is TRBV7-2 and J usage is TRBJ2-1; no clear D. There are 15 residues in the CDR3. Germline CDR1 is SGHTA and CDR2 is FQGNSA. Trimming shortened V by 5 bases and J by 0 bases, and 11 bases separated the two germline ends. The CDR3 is CASSPGATSYNEQFF. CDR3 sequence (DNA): TGTGCCAGCAGCCCCGGCGCGACCTCCTACAATGAGCAGTTCTTC.

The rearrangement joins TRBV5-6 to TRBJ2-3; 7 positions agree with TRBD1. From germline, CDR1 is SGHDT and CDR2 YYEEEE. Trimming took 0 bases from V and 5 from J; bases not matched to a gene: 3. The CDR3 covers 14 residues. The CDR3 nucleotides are TGTGCCAGCAGCTTGGACAGGGGATTAGATACGCAGTATTTT. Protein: CASSLDRGLDTQYF.

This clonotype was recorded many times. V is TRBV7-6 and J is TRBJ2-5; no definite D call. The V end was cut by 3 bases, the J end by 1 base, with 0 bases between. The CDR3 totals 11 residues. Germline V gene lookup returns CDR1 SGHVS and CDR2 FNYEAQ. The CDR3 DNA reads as TGTGCCAGCAGCTTCCAAGAGACCCAGTACTTC. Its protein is CASSFQETQYF.

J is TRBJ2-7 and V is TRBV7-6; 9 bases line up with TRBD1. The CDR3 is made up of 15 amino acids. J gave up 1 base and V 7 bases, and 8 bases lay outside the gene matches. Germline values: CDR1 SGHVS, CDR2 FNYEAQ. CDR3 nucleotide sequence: TGTGCCAGCAACCCCCCGGGACAGGGTTCCTACGAGCAGTACTTC. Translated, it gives CASNPPGQGSYEQYF.

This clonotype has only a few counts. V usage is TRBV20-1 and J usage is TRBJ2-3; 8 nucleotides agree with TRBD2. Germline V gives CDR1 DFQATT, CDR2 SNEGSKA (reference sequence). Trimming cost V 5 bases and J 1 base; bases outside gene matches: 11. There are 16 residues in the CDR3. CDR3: CSAPPRGGLGTDTQYF. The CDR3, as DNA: TGCAGTGCTCCACCCCGGGGGGGCCTTGGCACAGATACGCAGTATTTT.

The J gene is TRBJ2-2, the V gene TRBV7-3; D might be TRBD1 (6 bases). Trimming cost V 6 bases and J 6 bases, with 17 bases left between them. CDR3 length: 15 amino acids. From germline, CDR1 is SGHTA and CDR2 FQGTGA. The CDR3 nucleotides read TGTGCCAGCAGAAAAGGACCAGGGGCGGCCGGGGAGCTGTTTTTT. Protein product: CASRKGPGAAGELFF.

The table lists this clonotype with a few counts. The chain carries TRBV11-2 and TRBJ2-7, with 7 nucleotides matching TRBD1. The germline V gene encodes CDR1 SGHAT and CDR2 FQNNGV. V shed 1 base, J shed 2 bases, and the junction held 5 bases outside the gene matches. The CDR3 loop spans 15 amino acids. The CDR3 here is CASSLVGQGAYEQYF. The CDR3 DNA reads TGTGCCAGCAGCTTAGTGGGGCAGGGGGCCTACGAGCAGTACTTC.

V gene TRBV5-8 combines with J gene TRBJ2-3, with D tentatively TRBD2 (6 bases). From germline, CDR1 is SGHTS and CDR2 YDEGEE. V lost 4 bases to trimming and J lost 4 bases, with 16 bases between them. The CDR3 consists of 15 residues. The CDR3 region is CASSQGLFSADTQYF. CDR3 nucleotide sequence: TGTGCCAGCAGCCAAGGACTATTTTCGGCAGATACGCAGTATTTT.

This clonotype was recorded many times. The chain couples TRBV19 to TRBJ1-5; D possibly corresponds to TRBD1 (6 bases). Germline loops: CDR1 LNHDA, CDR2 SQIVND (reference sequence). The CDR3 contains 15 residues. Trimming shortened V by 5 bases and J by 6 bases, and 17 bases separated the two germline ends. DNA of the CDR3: TGTGCCAGTAGTGGTGACAGGATAACGATTCAGCCCCAGCATTTT. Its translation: CASSGDRITIQPQHF.